The rows below give T cell receptor beta chains drawn from one sample of a study of blood T cell repertoires in COVID-19. Only in-frame clones appear in the TCRdb table, and some are missing; sequencing was by immunoSEQ multiplex PCR. The table has approximately 260,000 clones, roughly 90% seen once. The sequencing input was peripheral blood. Every receptor here comes from a man between 45 and 60 years old with acute or convalescent COVID-19. Each CDR3 is given with its conserved first and last residue. The D gene is left open where the match is weak.

v_call: TRBV27; d_call: -; j_call: TRBJ2-7; cdr3_aa: CASSSWTLPSSYEQYF; cdr3_nt: TGTGCCAGCAGTTCCTGGACACTCCCCAGCTCCTACGAGCAGTACTTC
v_call: TRBV6-5; d_call: TRBD1; j_call: TRBJ1-6; cdr3_aa: CASSFNRGGNSPLHF; cdr3_nt: TGTGCCAGCAGTTTCAACAGGGGCGGGAATTCACCCCTCCACTTT
v_call: TRBV10-1; d_call: -; j_call: TRBJ2-7; cdr3_aa: CASSDLTRTYEQYF; cdr3_nt: TGCGCCAGCAGTGATTTGACACGGACCTACGAGCAGTACTTC
v_call: TRBV19; d_call: -; j_call: TRBJ1-2; cdr3_aa: CASRGTLANYGYTF; cdr3_nt: TGTGCCAGTAGGGGGACACTCGCTAACTATGGCTACACCTTC
v_call: TRBV10-3; d_call: TRBD1; j_call: TRBJ2-2; cdr3_aa: CASQGAMGTGELFF; cdr3_nt: TGTGCCAGCCAGGGGGCAATGGGCACCGGGGAGCTGTTTTTT
v_call: TRBV7-2; d_call: TRBD1; j_call: TRBJ2-7; cdr3_aa: CASSSRQGPHGQYF; cdr3_nt: TGTGCCAGCAGCTCTCGACAGGGCCCCCACGGGCAGTACTTC
v_call: TRBV11-2; d_call: -; j_call: TRBJ2-3; cdr3_aa: CASSLYTGSTDTQYF; cdr3_nt: TGTGCCAGCAGCTTATACACGGGAAGCACAGATACGCAGTATTTT
v_call: TRBV6-5; d_call: -; j_call: TRBJ1-1; cdr3_aa: CASRAGVEAFF; cdr3_nt: TGTGCCAGCAGAGCGGGGGTTGAAGCTTTCTTT
v_call: TRBV19; d_call: TRBD2; j_call: TRBJ2-1; cdr3_aa: CASSVSGGAFSYNEQFF; cdr3_nt: TGTGCCAGTAGTGTTAGCGGGGGGGCCTTTTCCTACAATGAGCAGTTCTTC
v_call: TRBV7-6; d_call: -; j_call: TRBJ2-7; cdr3_aa: CASSLTPKTATYEQYF; cdr3_nt: TGTGCCAGCAGCTTAACTCCCAAGACAGCAACCTACGAGCAGTACTTC
v_call: TRBV19; d_call: TRBD1; j_call: TRBJ1-2; cdr3_aa: CASSAWDRAGDGYTF; cdr3_nt: TGTGCCAGTAGTGCCTGGGACAGGGCGGGAGATGGCTACACCTTC
v_call: TRBV18; d_call: TRBD1; j_call: TRBJ2-7; cdr3_aa: CASSPNRGLKYEQYF; cdr3_nt: TGTGCCAGCTCACCTAACAGGGGGCTGAAATACGAGCAGTACTTC
v_call: TRBV9; d_call: -; j_call: TRBJ1-3; cdr3_aa: CASAESGNTIYF; cdr3_nt: TGTGCCAGCGCGGAGTCTGGAAACACCATATATTTT
v_call: TRBV14; d_call: -; j_call: TRBJ1-2; cdr3_aa: CASSPGHNYGYTF; cdr3_nt: TGTGCCAGCAGCCCTGGCCATAACTATGGCTACACCTTC
v_call: TRBV6-5; d_call: -; j_call: TRBJ2-6; cdr3_aa: CASSSGDGANVLTF; cdr3_nt: TGTGCCAGCAGTTCAGGGGATGGGGCCAACGTCCTGACTTTC
v_call: TRBV6-5; d_call: TRBD1; j_call: TRBJ1-5; cdr3_aa: CATLQGVNSNQPQHF; cdr3_nt: TGTGCCACTCTACAGGGGGTTAATAGCAATCAGCCCCAGCATTTT
v_call: TRBV5-1; d_call: -; j_call: TRBJ2-1; cdr3_aa: CASTPSPSSYNEQFF; cdr3_nt: TGCGCCAGCACCCCAAGTCCGAGCTCCTACAATGAGCAGTTCTTC